This TCR beta chain derives from a study of blood T cell repertoires in COVID-19. TCRdb's table, derived via immunoSEQ multiplex PCR, lists solely in-frame clones and lacks some. The table lists hundreds of thousands of clones, roughly nine tenths of them singletons. Looked up from germline, CDR1 is SGHDN and CDR2 is FVKESK. V lost 6 bases, J lost 5 bases, and 16 bases lay in between. This CDR3 region has 14 residues. The sequencing sample was made of PBMCs or T cells enriched from blood (not recorded which). This TCR was sampled from a woman aged 55-70 years who had recovered from COVID-19. The chain carries TRBV14 and TRBJ2-5; weak D call: TRBD2 (5 bases). Here the CDR3 DNA reads TGTGCCAGCAGTTACCGGGAAACTGTGGAGACCCAGTACTTC. Amino acids: CASSYRETVETQYF.